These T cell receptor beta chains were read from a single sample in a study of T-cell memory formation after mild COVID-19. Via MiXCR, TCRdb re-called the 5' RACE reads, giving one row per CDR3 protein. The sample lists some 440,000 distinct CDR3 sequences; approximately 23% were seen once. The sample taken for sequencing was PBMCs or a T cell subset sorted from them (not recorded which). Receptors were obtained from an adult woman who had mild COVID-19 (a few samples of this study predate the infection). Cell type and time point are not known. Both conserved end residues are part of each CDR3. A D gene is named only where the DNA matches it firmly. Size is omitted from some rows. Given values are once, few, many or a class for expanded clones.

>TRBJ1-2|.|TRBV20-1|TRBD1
CSARKAGQPHGYTF
TGCAGTGCTAGAAAGGCGGGACAGCCCCATGGCTACACCTTC
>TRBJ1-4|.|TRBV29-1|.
CSAAEPTNEKLFF
TGCAGCGCGGCAGAACCAACTAATGAAAAACTGTTTTTT
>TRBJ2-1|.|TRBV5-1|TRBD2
CASSRGREGLIDNEQFF
TGCGCCAGCAGCCGTGGGCGGGAGGGCCTCATTGACAATGAGCAGTTCTTC
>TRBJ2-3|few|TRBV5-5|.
CASSSGRLTVSTDTQYF
TGTGCCAGCAGCTCCGGACGTCTCACAGTTAGCACAGATACGCAGTATTTT
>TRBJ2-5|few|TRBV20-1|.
CSARTGTIKIETQYF
TGCAGTGCTCGAACGGGAACCATAAAAATAGAGACCCAGTACTTC
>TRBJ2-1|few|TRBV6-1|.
CASSELGGLVGAPPYNEQFF
TGTGCCAGCAGTGAATTGGGTGGTCTAGTTGGGGCACCCCCTTACAATGAGCAGTTCTTC
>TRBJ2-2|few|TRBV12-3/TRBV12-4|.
CASSPIPGHNTGELFF
TGTGCCAGCAGTCCAATACCGGGACATAACACCGGGGAGCTGTTTTTT
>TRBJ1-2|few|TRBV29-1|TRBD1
CSVETEGAGYTF
TGCAGCGTTGAGACGGAGGGGGCTGGCTACACCTTC
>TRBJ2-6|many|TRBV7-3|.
CASSSGANVLTF
TGTGCCAGCAGCTCTGGGGCCAACGTCCTGACTTTC
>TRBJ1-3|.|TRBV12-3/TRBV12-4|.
CASSFYSGAPGNTIYF
TGTGCCAGCAGTTTCTATTCAGGGGCGCCTGGAAACACCATATATTTT
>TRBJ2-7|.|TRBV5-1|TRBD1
CASSRRQGSYEQYF
TGCGCCAGCAGCAGGAGACAGGGCTCCTACGAGCAGTACTTC
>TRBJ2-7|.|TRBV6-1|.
CASRRANEQYF
TGTGCCAGCAGGAGAGCGAACGAGCAGTACTTC
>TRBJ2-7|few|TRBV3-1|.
CASSQGARYEQYF
TGTGCCAGCAGCCAGGGGGCGAGGTACGAGCAGTACTTC
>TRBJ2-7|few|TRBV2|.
CASSELEGAAYEQYF
TGTGCCAGCAGTGAATTGGAGGGGGCGGCCTACGAGCAGTACTTC
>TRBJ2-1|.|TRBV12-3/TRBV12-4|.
CASSSPGLLNEQFF
TGTGCCAGCAGTTCCCCGGGACTGTTAAATGAGCAGTTCTTC
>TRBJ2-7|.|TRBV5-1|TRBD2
CASSLYTRGLAGVFRLYEQYF
TGCGCCAGCAGCTTGTATACGAGGGGGCTAGCGGGAGTTTTTCGTCTGTACGAGCAGTACTTC
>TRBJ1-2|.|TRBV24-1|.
CATSDASRGSLGYTF
TGTGCCACCAGTGACGCTTCGCGGGGGTCGCTGGGCTACACCTTC
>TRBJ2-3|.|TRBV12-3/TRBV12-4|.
CASSFPAGSTDTQYF
TGTGCCAGCAGTTTCCCCGCCGGGAGTACAGATACGCAGTATTTT
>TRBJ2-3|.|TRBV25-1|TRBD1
CASSTPDRADTQYF
TGTGCCAGCAGTACCCCGGACAGGGCAGATACGCAGTATTTT
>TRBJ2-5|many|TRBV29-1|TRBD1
CSVDLGTGPRETQYF
TGCAGCGTTGATCTGGGGACAGGGCCTAGGGAGACCCAGTACTTC
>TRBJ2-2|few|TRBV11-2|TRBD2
CASSLGLADLPGGELFF
TGTGCCAGCAGCCTGGGACTAGCGGACCTCCCAGGCGGGGAGCTGTTTTTT
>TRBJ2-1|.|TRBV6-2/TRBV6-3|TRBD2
CASRPSGTSGYNEQFF
TGTGCCAGCAGACCGAGCGGGACTAGCGGATACAATGAGCAGTTCTTC
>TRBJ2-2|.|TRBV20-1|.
CSASLGGPTGELFF
TGCAGTGCTAGCCTCGGGGGTCCCACCGGGGAGCTGTTTTTT
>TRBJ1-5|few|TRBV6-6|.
CASTPGKSLSNQPQHF
TGTGCCAGCACCCCGGGCAAAAGCCTTAGCAATCAGCCCCAGCATTTT